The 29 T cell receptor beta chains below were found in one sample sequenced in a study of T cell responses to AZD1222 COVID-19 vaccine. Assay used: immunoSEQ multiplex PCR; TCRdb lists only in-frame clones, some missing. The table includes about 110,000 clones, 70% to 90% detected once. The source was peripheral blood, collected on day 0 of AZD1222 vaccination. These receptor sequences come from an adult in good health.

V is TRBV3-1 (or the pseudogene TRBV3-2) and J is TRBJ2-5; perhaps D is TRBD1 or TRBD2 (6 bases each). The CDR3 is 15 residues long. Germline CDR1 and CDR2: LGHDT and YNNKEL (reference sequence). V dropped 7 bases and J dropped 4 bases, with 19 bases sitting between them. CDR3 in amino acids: CASTNRGGPGETQYF. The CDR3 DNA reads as TGTGCCAGCACCAACCGAGGGGGGCCCGGAGAGACCCAGTACTTC.

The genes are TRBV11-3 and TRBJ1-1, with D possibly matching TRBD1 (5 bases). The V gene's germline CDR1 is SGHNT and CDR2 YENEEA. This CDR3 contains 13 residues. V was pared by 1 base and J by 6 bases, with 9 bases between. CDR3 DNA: TGTGCCAGCAGCTTAGGAGGGGCCTCTGAAGCTTTCTTT. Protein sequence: CASSLGGASEAFF.

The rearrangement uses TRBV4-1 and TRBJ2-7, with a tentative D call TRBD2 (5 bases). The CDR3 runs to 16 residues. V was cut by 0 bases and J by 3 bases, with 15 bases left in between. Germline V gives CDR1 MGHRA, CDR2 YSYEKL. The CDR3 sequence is CASSQDRVGEFYEQYV. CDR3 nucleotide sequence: TGCGCCAGCAGCCAAGATCGAGTGGGAGAATTCTACGAGCAGTACGTC.

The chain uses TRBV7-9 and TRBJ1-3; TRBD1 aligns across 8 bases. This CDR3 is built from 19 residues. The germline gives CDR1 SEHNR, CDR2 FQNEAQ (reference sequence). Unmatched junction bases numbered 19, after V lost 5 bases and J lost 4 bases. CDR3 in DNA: TGTGCCAGCAGCAAACCACCTGGCTCAGGGGGCGATTACGGAAACACCATATATTTT. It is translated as CASSKPPGSGGDYGNTIYF.

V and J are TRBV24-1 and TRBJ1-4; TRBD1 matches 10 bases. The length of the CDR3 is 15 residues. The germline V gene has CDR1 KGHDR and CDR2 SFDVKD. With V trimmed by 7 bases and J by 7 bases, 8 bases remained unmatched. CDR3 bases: TGTGCCACCAGCCCGGGACAGGGGATTTTTGAAAAACTGTTTTTT. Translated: CATSPGQGIFEKLFF.

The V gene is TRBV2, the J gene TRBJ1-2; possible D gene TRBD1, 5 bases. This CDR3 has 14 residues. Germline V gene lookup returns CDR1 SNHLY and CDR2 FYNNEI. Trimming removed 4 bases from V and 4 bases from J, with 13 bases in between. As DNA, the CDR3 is TGTGCCAGCAGTGGAACAGGAACGAGCTATGGCTACACCTTC. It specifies CASSGTGTSYGYTF.

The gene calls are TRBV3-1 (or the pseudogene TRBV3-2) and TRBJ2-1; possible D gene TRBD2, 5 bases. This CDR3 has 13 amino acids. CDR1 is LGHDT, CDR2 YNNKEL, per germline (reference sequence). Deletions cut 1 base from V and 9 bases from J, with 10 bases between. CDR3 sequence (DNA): TGTGCCAGCAGCCAAGCAACGGGAATTGAGCAGTTCTTC. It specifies CASSQATGIEQFF.

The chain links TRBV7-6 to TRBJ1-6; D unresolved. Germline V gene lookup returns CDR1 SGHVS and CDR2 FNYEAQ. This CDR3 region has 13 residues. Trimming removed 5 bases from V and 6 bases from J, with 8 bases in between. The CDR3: CASSQVPNSPLHF. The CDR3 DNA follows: TGTGCCAGCAGCCAAGTCCCTAATTCACCCCTCCACTTT.

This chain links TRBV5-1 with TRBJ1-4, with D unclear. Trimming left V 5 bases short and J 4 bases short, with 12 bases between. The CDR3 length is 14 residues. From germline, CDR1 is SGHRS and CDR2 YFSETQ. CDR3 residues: CASSSGSYNEKLFF. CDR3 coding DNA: TGCGCCAGCAGTTCCGGGTCCTATAATGAAAAACTGTTTTTT.

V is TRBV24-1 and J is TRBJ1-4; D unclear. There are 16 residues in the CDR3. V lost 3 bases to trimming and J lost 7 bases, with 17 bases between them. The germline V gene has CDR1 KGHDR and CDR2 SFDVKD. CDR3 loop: CATSDGGKEVGEKLFF. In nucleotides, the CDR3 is TGTGCCACCAGTGATGGAGGGAAAGAGGTGGGTGAAAAACTGTTTTTT.

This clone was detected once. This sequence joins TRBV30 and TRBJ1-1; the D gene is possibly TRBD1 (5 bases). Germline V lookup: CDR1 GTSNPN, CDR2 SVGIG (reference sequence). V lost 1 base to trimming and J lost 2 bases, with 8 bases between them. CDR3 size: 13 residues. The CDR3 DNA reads TGTGCCTGGAGTGAAGGGGTTAACACTGAAGCTTTCTTT. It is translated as CAWSEGVNTEAFF.

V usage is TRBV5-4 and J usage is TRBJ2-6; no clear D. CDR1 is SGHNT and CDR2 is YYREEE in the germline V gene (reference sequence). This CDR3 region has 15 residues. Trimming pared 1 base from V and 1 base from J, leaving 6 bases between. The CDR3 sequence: CASSLLGSGANVLTF. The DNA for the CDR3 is TGTGCCAGCAGCTTGCTAGGGTCTGGGGCCAACGTCCTGACTTTC.

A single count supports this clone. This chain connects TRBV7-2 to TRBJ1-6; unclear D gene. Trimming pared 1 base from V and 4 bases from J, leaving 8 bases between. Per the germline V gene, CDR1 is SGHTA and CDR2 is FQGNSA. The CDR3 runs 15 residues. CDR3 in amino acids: CASSLGVLYNSPLHF. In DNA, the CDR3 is TGTGCCAGCAGCTTAGGGGTACTGTATAATTCACCCCTCCACTTT.

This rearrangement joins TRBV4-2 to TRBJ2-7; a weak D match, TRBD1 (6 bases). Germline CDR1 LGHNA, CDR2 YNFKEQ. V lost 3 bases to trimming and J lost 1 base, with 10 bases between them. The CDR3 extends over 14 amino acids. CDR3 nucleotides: TGTGCCAGCAGCCAGTTAGGGGGTTCCTACGAGCAGTACTTC. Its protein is CASSQLGGSYEQYF.

The CDR3 is CASSPGPTPTDTQYF. CDR3 sequence (DNA): TGCGCCAGCAGCCCGGGACCTACTCCCACAGATACGCAGTATTTT. The chain joins TRBV5-1 to TRBJ2-3; D is possibly TRBD1 or TRBD2 (5 bases each). Trimming pared 4 bases from V and 2 bases from J, leaving 14 bases between. The CDR3 spans 15 residues. Germline values: CDR1 SGHRS, CDR2 YFSETQ.

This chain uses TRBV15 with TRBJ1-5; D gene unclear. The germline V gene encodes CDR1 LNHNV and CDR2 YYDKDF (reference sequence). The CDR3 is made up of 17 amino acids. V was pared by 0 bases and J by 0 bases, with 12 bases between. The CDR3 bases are TGTGCCACCAGCAGAGAAGTCGGGTCCAATAGCAATCAGCCCCAGCATTTT. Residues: CATSREVGSNSNQPQHF.

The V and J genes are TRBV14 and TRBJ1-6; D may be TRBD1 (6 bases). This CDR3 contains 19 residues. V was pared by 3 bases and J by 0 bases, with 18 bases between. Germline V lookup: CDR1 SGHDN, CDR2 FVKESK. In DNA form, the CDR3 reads TGTGCCAGCAGCCATCCACAGGGACGGGGAAGCTCCTATAATTCACCCCTCCACTTT. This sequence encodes CASSHPQGRGSSYNSPLHF.

This CDR3 is CASSSRLAGTTDTQYF. The CDR3 nucleotides are TGTGCCAGTAGTTCCAGACTAGCGGGGACCACAGATACGCAGTATTTT. The gene calls are TRBV19 and TRBJ2-3, with TRBD2 matching 11 bases. CDR3 length equals 16 residues. The germline V gene has CDR1 LNHDA and CDR2 SQIVND (reference sequence). The ends lost 5 bases at V and 2 bases at J; junction bases unmatched: 6.

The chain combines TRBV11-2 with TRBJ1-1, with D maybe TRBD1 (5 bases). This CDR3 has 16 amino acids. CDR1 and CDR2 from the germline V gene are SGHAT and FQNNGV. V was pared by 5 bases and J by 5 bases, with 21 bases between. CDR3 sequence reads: CASSLTVTAGGTEAFF. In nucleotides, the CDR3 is TGTGCCAGCAGCCTAACGGTAACGGCGGGGGGGACTGAAGCTTTCTTT.

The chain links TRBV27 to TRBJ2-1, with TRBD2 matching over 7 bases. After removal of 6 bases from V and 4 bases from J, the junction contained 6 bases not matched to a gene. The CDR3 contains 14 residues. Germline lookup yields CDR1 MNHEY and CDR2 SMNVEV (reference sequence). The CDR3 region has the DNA TGTGCCAGCAGATGGGCTAGCGGATACAATGAGCAGTTCTTC. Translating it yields CASRWASGYNEQFF.

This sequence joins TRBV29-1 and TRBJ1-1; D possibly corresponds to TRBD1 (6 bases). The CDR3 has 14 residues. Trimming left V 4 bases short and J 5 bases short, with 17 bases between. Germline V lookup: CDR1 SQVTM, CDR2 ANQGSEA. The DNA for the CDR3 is TGCAGCGTTGGATTTACAGGGAGGAGAACTGAAGCTTTCTTT. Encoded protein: CSVGFTGRRTEAFF.

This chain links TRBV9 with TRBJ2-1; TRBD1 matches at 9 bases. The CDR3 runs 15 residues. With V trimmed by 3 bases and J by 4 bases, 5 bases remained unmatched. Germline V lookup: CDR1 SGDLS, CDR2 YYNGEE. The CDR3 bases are TGTGCCAGCAGCGGCGGGACAGGGTGGTACAATGAGCAGTTCTTC. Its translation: CASSGGTGWYNEQFF.

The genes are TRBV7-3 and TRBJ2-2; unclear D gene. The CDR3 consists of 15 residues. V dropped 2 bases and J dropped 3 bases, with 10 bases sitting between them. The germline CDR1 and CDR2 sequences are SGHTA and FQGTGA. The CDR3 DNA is TGTGCCAGCAGCTTAGACGCAGCCTACACCGGGGAGCTGTTTTTT. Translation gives CASSLDAAYTGELFF.

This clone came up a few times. The CDR3 DNA sequence: TGCGCCAGCAGCTTTGGAGACAGGGGATCTGAAAAACTGTTTTTT. Residues: CASSFGDRGSEKLFF. The chain carries TRBV5-1 and TRBJ1-4; 8 bases match TRBD1. The CDR3 length is 15 residues. V lost 2 bases and J lost 7; bases outside the gene matches: 7. CDR1 and CDR2 (germline): SGHRS, YFSETQ. The full variable domain, in which reference TRBV5-1 and TRBJ1-4 provide the parts outside the CDR3, is KAGVTQTPRYLIKTRGQQVTLSCSPISGHRSVSWYQQTPGQGLQFLFEYFSETQRNKGNFPGRFSGRQFSNSRSEMNVSTLELGDSALYLCASSFGDRGSEKLFFGSGTQLSVL.

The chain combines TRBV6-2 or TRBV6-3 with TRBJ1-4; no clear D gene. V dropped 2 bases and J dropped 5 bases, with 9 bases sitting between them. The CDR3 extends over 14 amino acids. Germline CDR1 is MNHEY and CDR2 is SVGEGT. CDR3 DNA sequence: TGTGCCAGCAGTTACCCGGGGTCGAATGAAAAACTGTTTTTT. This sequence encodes CASSYPGSNEKLFF.

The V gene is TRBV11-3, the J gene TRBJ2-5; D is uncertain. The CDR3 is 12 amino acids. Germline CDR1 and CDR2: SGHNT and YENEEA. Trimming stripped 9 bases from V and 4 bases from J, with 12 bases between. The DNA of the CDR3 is TGTGCCAGGGCTAGTTGGGCAGAGACCCAGTACTTC. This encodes CARASWAETQYF.

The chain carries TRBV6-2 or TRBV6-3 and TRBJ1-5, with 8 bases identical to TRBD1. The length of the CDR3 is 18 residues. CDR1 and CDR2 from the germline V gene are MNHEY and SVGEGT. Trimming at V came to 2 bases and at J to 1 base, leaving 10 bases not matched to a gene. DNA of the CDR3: TGTGCCAGCAGTTACGAAGGCGGACAGGGACGGAGCAATCAGCCCCAGCATTTT. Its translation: CASSYEGGQGRSNQPQHF.

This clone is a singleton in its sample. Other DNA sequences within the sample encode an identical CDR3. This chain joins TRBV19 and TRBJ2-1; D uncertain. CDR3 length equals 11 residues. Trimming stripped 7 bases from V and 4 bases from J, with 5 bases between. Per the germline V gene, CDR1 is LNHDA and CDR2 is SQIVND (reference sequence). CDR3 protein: CASKGYNEQFF. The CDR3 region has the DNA TGTGCCAGTAAGGGATACAATGAGCAGTTCTTC.

The CDR3 DNA reads as TGTGCCAGCACGACCGGGACTAACTATGGCTACACCTTC. Its translation: CASTTGTNYGYTF. V usage is TRBV5-5 and J usage is TRBJ1-2; no definite D call. V gave up 6 bases and J gave up 0 bases, with 9 bases separating them. The germline V gene encodes CDR1 SGHKS and CDR2 YYEKEE (reference sequence). The CDR3 is 13 residues long.